The clone carrying this T cell receptor (beta chain) was counted a few times. The length of the CDR3 is 15 residues. V was cut by 7 bases and J by 2 bases, with 15 bases left in between. Germline values: CDR1 LGHNT, CDR2 FRNRAP. Methods used by the authors: Estimation of nucleated cell counts relied on the amplification of reference gene primers. The table came from immunoSEQ multiplex PCR; TCRdb's copy has only in-frame clones and leaves some out. V and J calls and clone size are those listed in that table; D and trimming were worked out from the DNA. Seen here are around 75,000 clones, approximately 85% observed once, and the top ten hold about 5.4%. This entry comes from a study of blood T cell repertoires in COVID-19. Looking at the study overall: Samples came from the United States, Italy and Spain, spanning acute and convalescent COVID-19. PBMCs, B-cell-depleted T cells, or T cells provided the cDNA or gDNA that made up the material.

The receptor was derived from a woman aged 80 or over with active or convalescent COVID-19. The gene calls are TRBV12-5 and TRBJ1-5; D gene ambiguous. What was sequenced was peripheral blood. This chain's CDR3 is CASAPARGGNQPQHF. CDR3 bases: TGTGCTAGTGCCCCCGCTCGCGGAGGCAATCAGCCCCAGCATTTT. Variable domain in full (rest from reference TRBV12-5 and TRBJ1-5): DARVTQTPRHKVTEMGQEVTMRCQPILGHNTVFWYRQTMMQGLELLAYFRNRAPLDDSGMPKDRFSAEMPDATLATLKIQPSEPRDSAVYFCASAPARGGNQPQHFGDGTRLSIL.